There are a few counts of the clone carrying this T cell receptor beta chain. Its antigen is not identified. This record comes from a study of T cell clones after liver transplantation. For the study at large: TCRbeta sequencing after a pre-transplant mixed lymphocyte reaction identified graft-donor-reactive clones, later tracked in post-transplant blood. Three of the eight recipients were HCV-positive; the rest had non-autoimmune, non-viral transplant indications. Tolerant meant at least one year fully off immunosuppression without liver enzymes above twice normal.

General study results and limits: Low donor cell numbers restricted donor-reactive repertoire measurement in two subjects.

The CDR3 runs 14 residues. Germline CDR1 is MNHEY and CDR2 is SMNVEV (reference sequence). J gave up 6 bases and V 4 bases, and 6 bases lay outside the gene matches. Repertoires were generated with immunoSEQ multiplex PCR, while TCRdb's copy carries only in-frame clones and drops some. Altogether 98,000 or so clones are present, about 81% being singletons, with the ten largest covering around 0.94%. The clonotype was recovered from a human donor who received a liver transplant. The rearrangement uses TRBV27 and TRBJ2-1; 7 positions agree with TRBD1. Here the sequenced sample was CD4+ T cells from blood, taken before liver transplant. As DNA, the CDR3 is TGTGCCAGCAGTTCTTCATACAGGGGCAATGAGCAGTTCTTC. It translates to CASSSSYRGNEQFF.